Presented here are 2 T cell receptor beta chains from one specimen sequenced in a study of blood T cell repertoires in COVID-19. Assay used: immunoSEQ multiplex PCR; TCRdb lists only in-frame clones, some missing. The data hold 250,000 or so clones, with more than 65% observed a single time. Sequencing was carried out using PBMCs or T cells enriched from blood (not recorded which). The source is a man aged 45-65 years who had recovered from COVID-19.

CDR3 coding DNA: TGTGCCAGCAGTGAAGGGGACAGGGACACCGGGGAGCTGTTTTTT. Amino acid sequence: CASSEGDRDTGELFF. This chain links TRBV6-4 with TRBJ2-2, with 9 nucleotides matching TRBD1. J gave up 3 bases and V 3 bases, and 2 bases lay outside the gene matches. The germline gives CDR1 MRHNA, CDR2 SNTAGT. The CDR3 loop spans 15 amino acids.

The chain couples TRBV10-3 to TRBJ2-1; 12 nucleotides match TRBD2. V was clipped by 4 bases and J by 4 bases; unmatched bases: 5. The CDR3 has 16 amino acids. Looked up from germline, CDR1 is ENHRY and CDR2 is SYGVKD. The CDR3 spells CAISALLAGGYNEQFF. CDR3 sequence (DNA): TGTGCCATCAGTGCATTACTAGCGGGGGGTTACAATGAGCAGTTCTTC.